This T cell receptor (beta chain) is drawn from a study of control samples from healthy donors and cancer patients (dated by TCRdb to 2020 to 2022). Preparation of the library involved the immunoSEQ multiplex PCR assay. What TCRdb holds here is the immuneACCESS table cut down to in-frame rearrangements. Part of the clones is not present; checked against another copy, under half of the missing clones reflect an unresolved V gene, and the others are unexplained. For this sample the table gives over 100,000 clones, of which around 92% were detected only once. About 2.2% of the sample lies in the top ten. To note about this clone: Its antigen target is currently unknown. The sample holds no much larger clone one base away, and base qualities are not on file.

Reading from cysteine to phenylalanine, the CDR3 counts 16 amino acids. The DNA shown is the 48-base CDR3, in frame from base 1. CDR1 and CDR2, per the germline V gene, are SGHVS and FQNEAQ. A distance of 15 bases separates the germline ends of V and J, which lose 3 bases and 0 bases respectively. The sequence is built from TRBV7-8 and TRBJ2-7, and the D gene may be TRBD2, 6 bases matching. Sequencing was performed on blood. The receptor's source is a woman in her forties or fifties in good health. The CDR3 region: CASSFSAGQSSYEQYF. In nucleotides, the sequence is TGTGCCAGCAGCTTTTCTGCGGGGCAGAGCTCCTACGAGCAGTACTTC.